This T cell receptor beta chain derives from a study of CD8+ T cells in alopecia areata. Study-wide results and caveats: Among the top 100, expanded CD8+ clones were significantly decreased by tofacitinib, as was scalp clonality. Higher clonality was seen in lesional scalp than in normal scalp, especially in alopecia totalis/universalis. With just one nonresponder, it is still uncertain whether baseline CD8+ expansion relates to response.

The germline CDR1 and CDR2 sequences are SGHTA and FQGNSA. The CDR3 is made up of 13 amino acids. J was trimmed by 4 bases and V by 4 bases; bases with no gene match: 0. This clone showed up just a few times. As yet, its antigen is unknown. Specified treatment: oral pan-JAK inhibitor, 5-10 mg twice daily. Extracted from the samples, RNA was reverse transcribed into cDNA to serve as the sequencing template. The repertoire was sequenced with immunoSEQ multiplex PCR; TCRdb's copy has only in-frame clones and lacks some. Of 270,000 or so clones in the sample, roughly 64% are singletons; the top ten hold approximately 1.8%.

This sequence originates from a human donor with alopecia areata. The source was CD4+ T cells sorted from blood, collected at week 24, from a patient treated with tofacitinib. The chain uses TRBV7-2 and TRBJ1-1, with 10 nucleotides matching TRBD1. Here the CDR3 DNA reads TGTGCCAGCAGCTGGACAGGGGGCACTGAAGCTTTCTTT. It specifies CASSWTGGTEAFF. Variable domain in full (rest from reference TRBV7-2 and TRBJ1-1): GAGVSQSPSNKVTEKGKDVELRCDPISGHTALYWYRQSLGQGLEFLIYFQGNSAPDKSGLPSDRFSAERTGGSVSTLTIQRTQQEDSAVYLCASSWTGGTEAFFGQGTRLTVV.